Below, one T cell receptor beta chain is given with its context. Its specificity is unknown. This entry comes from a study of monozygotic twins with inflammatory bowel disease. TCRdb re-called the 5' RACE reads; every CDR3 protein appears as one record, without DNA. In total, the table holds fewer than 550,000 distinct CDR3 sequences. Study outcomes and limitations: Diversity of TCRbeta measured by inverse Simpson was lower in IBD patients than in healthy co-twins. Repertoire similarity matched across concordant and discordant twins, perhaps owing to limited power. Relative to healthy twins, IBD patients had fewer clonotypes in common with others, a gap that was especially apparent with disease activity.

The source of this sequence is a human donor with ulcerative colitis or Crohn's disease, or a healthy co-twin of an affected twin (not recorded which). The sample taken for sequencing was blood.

The CDR3 spells CSARSGLAGKGSYNEQFF. The rearrangement links TRBV20-1 to TRBJ2-1; the D call of TRBD2 rests on TCRdb alone, since no DNA is present to check it. Germline CDR1 DFQATT, CDR2 SNEGSKA (reference sequence). The CDR3 is 18 residues long.